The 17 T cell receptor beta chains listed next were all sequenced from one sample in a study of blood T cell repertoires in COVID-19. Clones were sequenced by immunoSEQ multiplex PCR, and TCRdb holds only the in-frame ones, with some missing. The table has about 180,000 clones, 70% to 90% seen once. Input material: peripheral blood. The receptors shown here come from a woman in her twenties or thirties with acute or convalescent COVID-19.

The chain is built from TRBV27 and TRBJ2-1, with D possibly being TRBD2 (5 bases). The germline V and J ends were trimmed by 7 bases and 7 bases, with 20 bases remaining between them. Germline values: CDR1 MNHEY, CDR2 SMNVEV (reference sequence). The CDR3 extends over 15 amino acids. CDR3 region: CASKGLAINFNEQFF. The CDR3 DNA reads TGTGCCAGCAAAGGGCTAGCCATTAATTTTAATGAGCAGTTCTTC.

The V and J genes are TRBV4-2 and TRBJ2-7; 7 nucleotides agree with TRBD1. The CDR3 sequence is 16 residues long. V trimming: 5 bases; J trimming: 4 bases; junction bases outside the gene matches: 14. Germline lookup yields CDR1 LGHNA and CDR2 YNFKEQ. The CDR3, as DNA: TGTGCCAGCAGCTTTGACGACGGGACAGCAATTTACGAGCAGTACTTC. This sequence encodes CASSFDDGTAIYEQYF.

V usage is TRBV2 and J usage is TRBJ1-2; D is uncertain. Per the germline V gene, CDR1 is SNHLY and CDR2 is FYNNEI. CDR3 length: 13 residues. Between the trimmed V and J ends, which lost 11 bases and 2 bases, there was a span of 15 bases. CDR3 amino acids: CAGSSVGNYGYTF. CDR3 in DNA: TGTGCCGGGAGTTCGGTTGGGAACTATGGCTACACCTTC. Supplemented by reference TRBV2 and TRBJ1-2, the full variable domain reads EPEVTQTPSHQVTQMGQEVILRCVPISNHLYFYWYRQILGQKVEFLVSFYNNEISEKSEIFDDQFSVERPDGSNFTLKIRSTKLEDSAMYFCAGSSVGNYGYTFGSGTRLTVV.

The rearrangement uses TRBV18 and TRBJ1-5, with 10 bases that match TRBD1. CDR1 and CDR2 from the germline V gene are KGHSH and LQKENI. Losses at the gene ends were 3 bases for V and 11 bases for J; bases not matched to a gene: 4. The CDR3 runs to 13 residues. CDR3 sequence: CASSPPGTGAQHF. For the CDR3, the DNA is TGTGCCAGCTCACCTCCCGGGACAGGGGCCCAGCATTTT.

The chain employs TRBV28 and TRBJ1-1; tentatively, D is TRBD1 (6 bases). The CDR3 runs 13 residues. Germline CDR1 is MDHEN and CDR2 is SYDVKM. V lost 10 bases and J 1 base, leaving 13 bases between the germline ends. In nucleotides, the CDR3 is TGTGCCATACAGGACAGATCGAACACTGAAGCTTTCTTT. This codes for CAIQDRSNTEAFF.

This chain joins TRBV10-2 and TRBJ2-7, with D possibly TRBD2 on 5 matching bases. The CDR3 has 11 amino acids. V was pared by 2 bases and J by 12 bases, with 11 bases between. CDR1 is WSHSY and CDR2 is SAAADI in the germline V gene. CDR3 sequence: CASSEEGATYF. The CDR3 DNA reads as TGCGCCAGCAGTGAGGAGGGAGCCACGTACTTC.

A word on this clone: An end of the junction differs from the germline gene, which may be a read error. The CDR3 protein is CASSLDSYNEQFF. The CDR3 coding sequence is TGTGCTAGCAGCTTAGACAGCTACAATGAGCAGTTCTTC. This chain uses TRBV7-7 with TRBJ2-1, with TRBD1 as a possible D gene (5 bases). This CDR3 has 13 amino acids. Germline V gives CDR1 SSHAT, CDR2 FNYEAQ (reference sequence).

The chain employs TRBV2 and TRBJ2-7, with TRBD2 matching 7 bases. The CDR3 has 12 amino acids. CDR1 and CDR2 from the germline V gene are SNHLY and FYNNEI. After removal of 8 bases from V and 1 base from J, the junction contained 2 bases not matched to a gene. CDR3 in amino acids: CASGGESYEQYF. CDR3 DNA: TGTGCCAGCGGGGGGGAGTCCTACGAGCAGTACTTC.

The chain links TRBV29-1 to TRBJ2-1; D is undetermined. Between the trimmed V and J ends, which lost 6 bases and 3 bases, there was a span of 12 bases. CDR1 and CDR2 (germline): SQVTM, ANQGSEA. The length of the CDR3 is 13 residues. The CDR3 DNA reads TGCAGCGTAGGCGGCATGAGCTACAATGAGCAGTTCTTC. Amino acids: CSVGGMSYNEQFF.

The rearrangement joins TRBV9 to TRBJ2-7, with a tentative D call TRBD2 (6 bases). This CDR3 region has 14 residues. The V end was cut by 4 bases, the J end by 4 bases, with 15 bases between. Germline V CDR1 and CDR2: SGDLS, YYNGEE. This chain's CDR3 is CASSPRELEYEQYF. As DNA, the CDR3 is TGTGCCAGCAGCCCCCGGGAGCTCGAGTACGAGCAGTACTTC.

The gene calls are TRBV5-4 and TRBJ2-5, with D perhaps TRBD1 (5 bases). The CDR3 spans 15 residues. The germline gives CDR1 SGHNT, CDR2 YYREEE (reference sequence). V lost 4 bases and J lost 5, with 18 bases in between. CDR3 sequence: CASSRVGEMGETQYF. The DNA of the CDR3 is TGTGCCAGCAGCCGGGTAGGGGAAATGGGTGAGACCCAGTACTTC.

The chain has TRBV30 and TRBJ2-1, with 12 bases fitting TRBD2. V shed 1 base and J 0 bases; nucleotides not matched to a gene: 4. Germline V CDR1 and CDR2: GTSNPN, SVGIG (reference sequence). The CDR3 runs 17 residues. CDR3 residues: CAWSARTSGVSYNEQFF. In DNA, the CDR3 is TGTGCCTGGAGTGCCCGGACTAGCGGGGTCTCCTACAATGAGCAGTTCTTC.

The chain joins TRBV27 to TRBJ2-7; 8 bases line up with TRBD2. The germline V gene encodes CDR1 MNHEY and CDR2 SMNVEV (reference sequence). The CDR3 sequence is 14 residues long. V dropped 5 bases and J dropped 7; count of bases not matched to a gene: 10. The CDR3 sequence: CASSPWGGGREQYF. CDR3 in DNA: TGTGCCAGCAGTCCCTGGGGTGGCGGGAGGGAGCAGTACTTC.

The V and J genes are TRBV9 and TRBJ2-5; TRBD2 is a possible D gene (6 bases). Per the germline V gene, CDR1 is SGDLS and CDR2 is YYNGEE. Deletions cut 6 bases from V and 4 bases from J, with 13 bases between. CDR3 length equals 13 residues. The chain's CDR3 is CASTRLEGETQYF. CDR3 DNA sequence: TGTGCCAGCACCAGACTGGAGGGAGAGACCCAGTACTTC. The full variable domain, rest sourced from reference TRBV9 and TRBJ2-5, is DSGVTQTPKHLITATGQRVTLRCSPRSGDLSVYWYQQSLDQGLQFLIQYYNGEERAKGNILERFSAQQFPDLHSELNLSSLELGDSALYFCASTRLEGETQYFGPGTRLLVL.

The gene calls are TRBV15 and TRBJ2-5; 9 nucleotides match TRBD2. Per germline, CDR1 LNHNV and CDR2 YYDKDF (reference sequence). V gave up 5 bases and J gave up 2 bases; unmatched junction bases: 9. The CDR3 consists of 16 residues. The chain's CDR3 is CATSFRTSAWQETQYF. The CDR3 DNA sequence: TGTGCCACCAGCTTCCGGACTAGCGCGTGGCAAGAGACCCAGTACTTC.

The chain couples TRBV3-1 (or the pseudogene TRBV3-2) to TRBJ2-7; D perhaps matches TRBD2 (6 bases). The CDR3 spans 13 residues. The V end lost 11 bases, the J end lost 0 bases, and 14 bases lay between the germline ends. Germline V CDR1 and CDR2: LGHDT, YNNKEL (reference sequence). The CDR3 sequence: CAGVWRDSYEQYF. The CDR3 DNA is TGTGCCGGGGTGTGGCGGGACTCCTACGAGCAGTACTTC.

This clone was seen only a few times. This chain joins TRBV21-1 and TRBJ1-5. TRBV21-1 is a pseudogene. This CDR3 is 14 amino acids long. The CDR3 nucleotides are TGTGCCAGCAGCATGATTTGGGGGGATCAGCCCCAGCATTTT. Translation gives CASSMIWGDQPQHF.